Listed below are T cell receptor beta chains from one sample, sequenced in a study of T cell changes during pregnancy in multiple sclerosis. Generated by immunoSEQ multiplex PCR, the TCRdb table keeps only in-frame clones and is missing some. The table shows around 74,000 clones, with about 88% occurring only once. The sample in question was peripheral blood, obtained before pregnancy. Receptors originate from a female donor with multiple sclerosis, enrolled in a pregnancy study. Both conserved end residues are part of each CDR3. Fields, in order: CDR3 protein, CDR3 DNA, J gene, V gene, D gene. D genes are given only for firm matches.

CDR3: CASSRGTSGRGGYNEQFF; DNA: TGTGCCAGCAGCAGGGGGACTAGCGGGAGAGGGGGCTACAATGAGCAGTTCTTC; J: TRBJ2-1; V: TRBV5-4; D: TRBD2
CDR3: CASSPLTVIAGELFF; DNA: TGTGCCAGCAGCCCCCTGACAGTTATCGCCGGGGAGCTGTTTTTT; J: TRBJ2-2; V: TRBV7-7; D: -
CDR3: CASSLITSTDTQYF; DNA: TGTGCCAGCAGCTTGATCACTAGCACAGATACGCAGTATTTT; J: TRBJ2-3; V: TRBV5-5; D: -
CDR3: CASSLSGLSEAFF; DNA: TGTGCCAGCAGCTTAAGCGGTCTTTCTGAAGCTTTCTTT; J: TRBJ1-1; V: TRBV7-3; D: -
CDR3: CASSEGPDYNEQFF; DNA: TGTGCCAGCAGTGAAGGTCCAGATTACAATGAGCAGTTCTTC; J: TRBJ2-1; V: TRBV6-1; D: -
CDR3: CAGRTSGSDEQFF; DNA: TGTGCCGGCCGGACTAGCGGGAGCGATGAGCAGTTCTTC; J: TRBJ2-1; V: TRBV19; D: TRBD2
CDR3: CASSPPGLAGGINEQFF; DNA: TGTGCCAGCTCACCACCGGGACTAGCGGGGGGGATCAATGAGCAGTTCTTC; J: TRBJ2-1; V: TRBV18; D: TRBD2
CDR3: CASGLVRLGQPNQPQHF; DNA: TGTGCTAGTGGTTTGGTACGCTTGGGACAGCCCAATCAGCCCCAGCATTTT; J: TRBJ1-5; V: TRBV12-5; D: TRBD1
CDR3: CASSQAGLAVHEQFF; DNA: TGTGCCAGCAGCCAAGCGGGACTAGCGGTCCATGAGCAGTTCTTC; J: TRBJ2-1; V: TRBV4-2; D: TRBD2
CDR3: CASSEGQGYSNQPQHF; DNA: TGTGCCAGCAGCGAAGGACAGGGATATAGCAATCAGCCCCAGCATTTT; J: TRBJ1-5; V: TRBV27; D: TRBD1